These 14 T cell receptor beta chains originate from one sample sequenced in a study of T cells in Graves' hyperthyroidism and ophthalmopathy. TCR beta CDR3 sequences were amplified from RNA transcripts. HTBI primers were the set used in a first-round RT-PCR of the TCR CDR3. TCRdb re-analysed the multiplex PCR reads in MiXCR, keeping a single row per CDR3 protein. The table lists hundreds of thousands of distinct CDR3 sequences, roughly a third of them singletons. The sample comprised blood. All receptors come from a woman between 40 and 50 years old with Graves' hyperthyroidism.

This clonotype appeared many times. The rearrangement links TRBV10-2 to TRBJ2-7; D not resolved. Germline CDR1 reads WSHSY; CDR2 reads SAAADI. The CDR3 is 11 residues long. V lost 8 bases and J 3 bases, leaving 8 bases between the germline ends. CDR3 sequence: CASASIYEQYF. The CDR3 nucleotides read TGCGCCAGCGCCTCTATCTACGAGCAGTACTTC.

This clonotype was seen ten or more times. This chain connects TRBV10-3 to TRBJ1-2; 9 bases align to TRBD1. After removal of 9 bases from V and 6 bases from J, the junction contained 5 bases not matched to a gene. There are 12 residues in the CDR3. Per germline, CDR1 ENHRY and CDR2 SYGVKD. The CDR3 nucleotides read TGTGCCATGGGACAGGGTGGCCATGGCTACACCTTC. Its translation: CAMGQGGHGYTF.

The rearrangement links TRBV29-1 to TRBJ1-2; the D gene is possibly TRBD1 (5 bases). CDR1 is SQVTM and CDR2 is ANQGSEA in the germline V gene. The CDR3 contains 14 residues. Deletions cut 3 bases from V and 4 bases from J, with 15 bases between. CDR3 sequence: CSVDDGAQGYGYTF. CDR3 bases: TGCAGCGTTGACGACGGGGCCCAGGGCTATGGCTACACCTTC.

DNA for the CDR3: TGCAGCGTTGAGCCTTGGGCGGACACTGAAGCTTTCTTT. Protein product: CSVEPWADTEAFF. The rearrangement links TRBV29-1 to TRBJ1-1; D gene ambiguous. The germline V gene has CDR1 SQVTM and CDR2 ANQGSEA. There are 13 residues in the CDR3. The V and J ends lost 3 bases and 3 bases respectively, with 11 bases between them.

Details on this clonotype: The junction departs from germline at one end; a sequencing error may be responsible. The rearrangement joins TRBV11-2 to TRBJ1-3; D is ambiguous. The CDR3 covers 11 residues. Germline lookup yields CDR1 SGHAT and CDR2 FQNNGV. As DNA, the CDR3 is TGTGCCAGCGGCTTGAGAAACACCATATATTTT. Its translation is CASGLRNTIYF.

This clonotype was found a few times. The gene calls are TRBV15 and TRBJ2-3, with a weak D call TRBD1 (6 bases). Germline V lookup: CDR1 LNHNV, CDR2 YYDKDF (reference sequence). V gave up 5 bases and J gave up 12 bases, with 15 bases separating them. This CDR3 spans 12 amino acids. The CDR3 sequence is CATSGTGWSQYF. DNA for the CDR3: TGTGCCACCAGCGGAACAGGGTGGTCACAGTATTTT. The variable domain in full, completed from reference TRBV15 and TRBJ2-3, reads DAMVIQNPRYQVTQFGKPVTLSCSQTLNHNVMYWYQQKSSQAPKLLFHYYDKDFNNEADTPDNFQSRRPNTSFCFLDIRSPGLGDTAMYLCATSGTGWSQYFGPGTRLTVL.

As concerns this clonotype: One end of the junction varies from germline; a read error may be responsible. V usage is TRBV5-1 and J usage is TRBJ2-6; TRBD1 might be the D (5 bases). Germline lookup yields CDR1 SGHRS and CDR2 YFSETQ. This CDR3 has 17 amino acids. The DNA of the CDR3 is TGCGCCGGCAGCCAGGGTGCCATACCTTCTGGGGCCAACGTCCTGACTTTC. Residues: CAGSQGAIPSGANVLTF.

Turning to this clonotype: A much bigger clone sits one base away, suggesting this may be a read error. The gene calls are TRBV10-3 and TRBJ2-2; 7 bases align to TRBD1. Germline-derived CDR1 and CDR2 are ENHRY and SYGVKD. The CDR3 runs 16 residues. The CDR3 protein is CAISESQQGTAGELVF. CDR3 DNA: TGTGCCATCAGTGAGTCCCAACAGGGGACGGCCGGGGAGCTGGTTTTT.

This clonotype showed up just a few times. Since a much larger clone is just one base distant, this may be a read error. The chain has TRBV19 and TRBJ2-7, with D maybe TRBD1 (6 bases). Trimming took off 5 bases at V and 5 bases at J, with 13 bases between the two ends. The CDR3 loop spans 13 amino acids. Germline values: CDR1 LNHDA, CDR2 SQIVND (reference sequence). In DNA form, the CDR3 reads TGTGCCAGTAGTCCCCAGGGGCTCAACGAGCAGTACTTC. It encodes CASSPQGLNEQYF.

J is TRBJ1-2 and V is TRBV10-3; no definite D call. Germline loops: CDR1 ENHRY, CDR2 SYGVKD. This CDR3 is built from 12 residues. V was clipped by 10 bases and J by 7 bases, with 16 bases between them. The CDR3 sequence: CATGPSGGGYTF. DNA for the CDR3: TGTGCCACTGGACCCAGCGGCGGTGGCTACACCTTC.

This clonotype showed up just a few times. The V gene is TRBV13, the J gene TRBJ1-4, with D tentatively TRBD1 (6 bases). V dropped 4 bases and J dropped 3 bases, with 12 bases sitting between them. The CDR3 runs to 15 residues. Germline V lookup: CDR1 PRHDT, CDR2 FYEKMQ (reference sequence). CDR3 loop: CASSWQGFANEKLFF. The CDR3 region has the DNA TGTGCCAGCAGCTGGCAGGGGTTTGCTAATGAAAAACTGTTTTTT.

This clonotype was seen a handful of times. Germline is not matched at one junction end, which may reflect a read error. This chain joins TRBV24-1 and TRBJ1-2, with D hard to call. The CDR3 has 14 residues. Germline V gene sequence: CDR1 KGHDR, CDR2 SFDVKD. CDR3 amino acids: CATSDRNFNYGYAF. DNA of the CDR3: TGTGCCACCAGTGACCGGAACTTTAACTATGGCTACGCCTTC.

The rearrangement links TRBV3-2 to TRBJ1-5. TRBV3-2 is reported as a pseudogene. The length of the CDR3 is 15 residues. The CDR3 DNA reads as TGTGCCAGCAGCCAGGGACTGAATAGCAATCAGCCCCAGCATTTT. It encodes CASSQGLNSNQPQHF.

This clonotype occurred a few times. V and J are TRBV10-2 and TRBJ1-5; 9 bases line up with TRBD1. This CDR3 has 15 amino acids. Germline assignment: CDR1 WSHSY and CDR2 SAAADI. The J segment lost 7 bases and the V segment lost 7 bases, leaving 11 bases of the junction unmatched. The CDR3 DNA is TGCGCCAGCAAGCTGGGACAGGGAAAGGAACAGCCCCAGCATTTT. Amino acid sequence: CASKLGQGKEQPQHF.